These 19 T cell receptor beta chains were all obtained from the same sample, sequenced in a study of control samples from healthy donors and cancer patients. Clones were sequenced by immunoSEQ multiplex PCR, and TCRdb holds only the in-frame ones, with some missing. The sample has 60,000 to 75,000 clones; over 70% are singletons. The sequencing input was blood. These receptors were obtained from a man between 50 and 59 years old in good health.

The rearrangement uses TRBV6-2 or TRBV6-3 and TRBJ2-2; the D is unclear. V dropped 4 bases and J dropped 8 bases, with 8 bases sitting between them. The CDR3 length is 12 residues. Germline CDR1 reads MNHEY; CDR2 reads SVGEGT. Written as DNA, the CDR3 is TGTGCCAGCAGTTCACCCAAGGGGGAGCTGTTTTTT. It translates to CASSSPKGELFF.

V is TRBV28 and J is TRBJ2-7; the match to TRBD1 covers 8 bases. Germline V CDR1 and CDR2: MDHEN, SYDVKM. After removal of 1 base from V and 3 bases from J, the junction contained 2 bases not matched to a gene. This CDR3 is 14 amino acids long. DNA for the CDR3: TGTGCCAGCAGTTTATTGACAGGGGACTACGAGCAGTACTTC. The encoded protein is CASSLLTGDYEQYF.

The gene calls are TRBV6-2 or TRBV6-3 and TRBJ2-7, with a tentative D call TRBD2 (6 bases). Trimming shortened V by 0 bases and J by 1 base, and 13 bases separated the two germline ends. Germline CDR1 reads MNHEY; CDR2 reads SVGEGT. The CDR3 length is 16 residues. The CDR3 coding sequence is TGTGCCAGCAGTTACTCGCTCGGGGACTCGTCCTACGAGCAGTACTTC. This translates into CASSYSLGDSSYEQYF.

The chain joins TRBV29-1 to TRBJ2-7; D uncertain. CDR3 length: 15 residues. Trimming removed 1 base at V and 3 bases at J, with 16 bases between. CDR1 and CDR2 from the germline V gene are SQVTM and ANQGSEA. CDR3 nucleotide sequence: TGCAGCGTTGAAGGCAAGGGCGGCCCAGACTACGAGCAGTACTTC. This gives the protein CSVEGKGGPDYEQYF.

The J gene is TRBJ1-5, the V gene TRBV18; 7 nucleotides agree with TRBD1. In germline, CDR1 is KGHSH, CDR2 LQKENI. Germline trimming cut 6 bases from V and 7 bases from J; bases unmatched to any gene: 9. The CDR3 runs to 14 residues. CDR3 in DNA: TGTGCCAGCTCCCAAAGAGACAGGGAGCAGCCCCAGCATTTT. As protein: CASSQRDREQPQHF.

The genes are TRBV6-1 and TRBJ2-7, with TRBD2 identical over 10 bases. This CDR3 is 14 amino acids long. Losses at the gene ends were 0 bases for V and 4 bases for J; bases not matched to a gene: 0. Germline CDR1 is MNHNS and CDR2 is SASEGT. The CDR3 sequence is CASSEASGGYEQYF. CDR3 bases: TGTGCCAGCAGTGAAGCTAGCGGGGGGTACGAGCAGTACTTC.

The genes are TRBV7-9 and TRBJ2-7; D remains ambiguous. This CDR3 comprises 16 residues. With 5 bases removed from V and 5 bases from J, the gap between germline ends came to 22 bases. In germline, CDR1 is SEHNR, CDR2 FQNEAQ (reference sequence). For the CDR3, the DNA is TGTGCCAGCAGCCGCACCTTGTCCGGGCTCATCGACGAGCAGTACTTC. Its translation is CASSRTLSGLIDEQYF.

The chain is built from TRBV29-1 and TRBJ1-1; the D gene is possibly TRBD1 (5 bases). The V gene lost 8 bases and the J gene lost 3 bases, with 13 bases spanning the gap. CDR3 length equals 12 residues. Germline V CDR1 and CDR2: SQVTM, ANQGSEA. The chain's CDR3 is CSPGPRDTEAFF. The CDR3 DNA is TGCAGCCCGGGGCCTCGGGACACTGAAGCTTTCTTT. Full variable domain (rest looked up from reference TRBV29-1 and TRBJ1-1): SAVISQKPSRDICQRGTSLTIQCQVDSQVTMMFWYRQQPGQSLTLIATANQGSEATYESGFVIDKFPISRPNLTFSTLTVSNMSPEDSSIYLCSPGPRDTEAFFGQGTRLTVV.

The rearrangement uses TRBV19 and TRBJ2-1, with D tentatively TRBD2 (6 bases). Trimming pared 5 bases from V and 0 bases from J, leaving 14 bases between. Per the germline V gene, CDR1 is LNHDA and CDR2 is SQIVND (reference sequence). CDR3 length: 16 amino acids. The CDR3 here is CASSPEVGSSYNEQFF. CDR3 nucleotides: TGTGCCAGTAGTCCTGAGGTCGGGAGCTCCTACAATGAGCAGTTCTTC.

The gene calls are TRBV4-3 and TRBJ2-7, with 7 positions matching TRBD2. This CDR3 is 15 amino acids long. CDR1 and CDR2 from the germline V gene are LGHNA and YSLEER. Trimming cost V 0 bases and J 4 bases; bases outside gene matches: 6. Here the CDR3 reads CASSQEGRGGYEQYF. In DNA, the CDR3 is TGCGCCAGCAGCCAAGAGGGGCGGGGAGGGTACGAGCAGTACTTC.

J is TRBJ2-7 and V is TRBV15; D unresolved. This CDR3 is 11 amino acids long. Germline CDR1 and CDR2: LNHNV and YYDKDF (reference sequence). The V end lost 2 bases, the J end lost 6 bases, and 5 bases lay between the germline ends. CDR3 in DNA: TGTGCCACCAGCAGATCTACCGAGCAGTACTTC. Protein sequence: CATSRSTEQYF.

This clone has only a few counts. The CDR3 loop reads CASSLYGFEQYF. CDR3 DNA sequence: TGTGCCAGCAGCTTATATGGTTTCGAGCAGTACTTC. J is TRBJ2-7 and V is TRBV7-2; D uncertain. Germline V gene lookup returns CDR1 SGHTA and CDR2 FQGNSA. The length of the CDR3 is 12 residues. V lost 2 bases to trimming and J lost 6 bases, with 8 bases between them.

Notes on this clone: The sample carries other DNA sequences with the same CDR3. This chain connects TRBV7-2 to TRBJ1-1; D unresolved. V shed 1 base and J shed 4 bases, with 10 bases lying between them. The CDR3 runs 14 residues. Germline V CDR1 and CDR2: SGHTA, FQGNSA. CDR3 amino acids: CASSLVGFGTEAFF. CDR3 coding DNA: TGTGCCAGCAGCTTAGTGGGTTTCGGCACTGAAGCTTTCTTT.

V usage is TRBV6-5 and J usage is TRBJ1-2; D remains unclear. Trimming shortened V by 0 bases and J by 3 bases, and 14 bases separated the two germline ends. The CDR3 runs 16 residues. The germline CDR1 and CDR2 sequences are MNHEY and SVGAGI. The DNA of the CDR3 is TGTGCCAGCAGTTACTCCCACAACGGAGTTTACTATGGCTACACCTTC. Protein sequence: CASSYSHNGVYYGYTF.

V and J are TRBV18 and TRBJ1-4, with TRBD1 matching over 7 bases. The CDR3 has 16 amino acids. Germline V gene sequence: CDR1 KGHSH, CDR2 LQKENI. V was pared by 3 bases and J by 0 bases, with 4 bases of the junction left unmatched. The CDR3 DNA sequence: TGTGCCAGCTCACCGAGACAGGGAGCAACTAATGAAAAACTGTTTTTT. Its translation: CASSPRQGATNEKLFF.

The chain is built from TRBV28 and TRBJ1-2; D unclear. The CDR3 runs to 16 residues. V was pared by 5 bases and J by 4 bases, with 20 bases between. CDR1 and CDR2 (germline): MDHEN, SYDVKM. CDR3 region: CASSLSEEFGFYGYTF. The CDR3 nucleotides read TGTGCCAGCAGTCTTAGCGAGGAGTTCGGATTCTATGGCTACACCTTC.

The chain joins TRBV11-3 to TRBJ1-1; 8 bases fit TRBD1. Trimming cost V 1 base and J 4 bases; bases outside gene matches: 5. The CDR3 runs 15 residues. Germline V gene lookup returns CDR1 SGHNT and CDR2 YENEEA. CDR3 DNA sequence: TGTGCCAGCAGCTTAGCAGGGGGCGGGGGCACTGAAGCTTTCTTT. Residues: CASSLAGGGGTEAFF.

The V call is TRBV18, the J call TRBJ2-7; D may be TRBD1 (5 bases). The V end was cut by 5 bases, the J end by 0 bases, with 11 bases between. The CDR3 is 14 amino acids. CDR1 and CDR2 from the germline V gene are KGHSH and LQKENI. CDR3 residues: CASSAGFSSYEQYF. CDR3 sequence (DNA): TGTGCCAGCTCAGCAGGGTTCAGCTCCTACGAGCAGTACTTC.

The rearrangement links TRBV4-1 to TRBJ1-1, with TRBD1 identical over 8 bases. CDR1 is MGHRA and CDR2 is YSYEKL in the germline V gene. Trimming removed 7 bases from V and 4 bases from J; junction bases left unmatched: 8. CDR3 size: 14 residues. CDR3 DNA: TGCGCCAGCACACCTGGACAGGGCCGCACTGAAGCTTTCTTT. Its protein product is CASTPGQGRTEAFF.